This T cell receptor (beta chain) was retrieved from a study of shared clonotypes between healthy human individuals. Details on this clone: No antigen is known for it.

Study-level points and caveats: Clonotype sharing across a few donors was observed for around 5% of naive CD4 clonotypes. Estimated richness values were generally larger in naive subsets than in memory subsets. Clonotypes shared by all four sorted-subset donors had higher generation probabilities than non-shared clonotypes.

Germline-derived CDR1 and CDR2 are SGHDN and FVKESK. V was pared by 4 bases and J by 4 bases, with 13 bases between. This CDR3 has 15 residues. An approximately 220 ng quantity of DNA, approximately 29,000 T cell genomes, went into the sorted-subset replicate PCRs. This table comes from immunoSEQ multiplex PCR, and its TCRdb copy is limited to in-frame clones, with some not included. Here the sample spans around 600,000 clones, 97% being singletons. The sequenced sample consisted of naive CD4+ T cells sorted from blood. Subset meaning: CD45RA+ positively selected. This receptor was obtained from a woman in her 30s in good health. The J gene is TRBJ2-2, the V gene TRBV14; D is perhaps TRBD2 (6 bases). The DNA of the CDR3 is TGTGCCAGCAGCCCCCGGCGGGGTCTCACCGGGGAGCTGTTTTTT. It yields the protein CASSPRRGLTGELFF.